The clone carrying this TCR beta chain was seen once. The antigen is undetermined. The data were obtained in a study of blood T cells in healthy people across ages. Whole-study results and caveats: Aged donors had fewer naive CD4+ cells and lower diversity than long-lived donors. It was not possible, with unsorted PBMCs, to conclusively compare naive and antigen-experienced cells. Age advanced and TCR beta diversity per million T cells fell, roughly linearly.

Germline V gives CDR1 SGHRS, CDR2 YFSETQ. This CDR3 has 17 residues. For the second PCR, which ran for about 7 to 11 cycles, a sample-barcoded 5' primer and a J-beta primer mix were used. TCRdb re-called the 5' RACE reads with MiXCR, one entry per CDR3 protein. This table holds around 900,000 distinct CDR3 sequences, 51% found once. The TCR sequence derives from a woman aged 60-75 years in good health. The chain is built from TRBV5-1 and TRBJ2-5; 15 nucleotides align to TRBD2. The J call may not be correct, given that the DNA end is closer to TRBJ2-7. The specimen sequenced was blood. The CDR3 DNA reads TGCGCCAGCAGCTTAGGACTAGCGGGAGGGCCGGGCTACGAGCAGTACTTC. The encoded protein is CASSLGLAGGPGYEQYF.